The next 16 T cell receptor beta chains were all read from a single sample in a study of blood T cell repertoires in COVID-19. Here immunoSEQ multiplex PCR was the method, and the copy in TCRdb shows in-frame clones only, minus some. The sample consists of around 69,000 clones, 89% of them appearing once. The material sequenced was peripheral blood. The receptors stem from a woman aged 50 to 60 with active COVID-19.

This sequence joins TRBV12-3 or TRBV12-4 and TRBJ2-7; D is ambiguous. The ends were cut back, 3 bases at V and 2 bases at J, with 2 bases in the middle. The CDR3 covers 11 residues. The CDR3 DNA sequence: TGTGCCAGCAGTTTCACCTACGAGCAGTACTTC. This codes for CASSFTYEQYF.

The sample holds one count of this clone. The CDR3 reads CASSFSASGFLFF. The CDR3 nucleotides read TGTGCCAGCAGTTTTTCGGCTAGCGGATTTCTGTTCTTC. This chain joins TRBV12-3 or TRBV12-4 and TRBJ2-1; 7 bases line up with TRBD2. The CDR3 totals 13 residues. The V and J ends lost 3 bases and 15 bases, in that order; junction bases with no gene match: 11.

The chain recombines TRBV5-1 with TRBJ1-1; possibly TRBD1 for D (6 bases). V lost 4 bases to trimming and J lost 5 bases, with 15 bases between them. This CDR3 region has 14 residues. CDR1 SGHRS and CDR2 YFSETQ come from the germline V gene. This chain's CDR3 is CASSNTGRGTEAFF. The CDR3 bases are TGCGCCAGCAGCAACACAGGGAGGGGAACTGAAGCTTTCTTT.

This clone has a single count. The chain couples TRBV4-2 to TRBJ2-3; TRBD2 aligns across 9 bases. V gave up 4 bases and J gave up 5 bases; unmatched junction bases: 4. Germline CDR1 and CDR2: LGHNA and YNFKEQ. This CDR3 contains 14 residues. The CDR3 nucleotides read TGTGCCAGCAGCCCGCGGGAGGGACGAGATACGCAGTATTTT. The encoded protein is CASSPREGRDTQYF.

V is TRBV29-1 and J is TRBJ2-1; TRBD2 aligns across 10 bases. Germline V gives CDR1 SQVTM, CDR2 ANQGSEA. This CDR3 contains 13 residues. After removal of 6 bases from V and 6 bases from J, the junction contained 5 bases not matched to a gene. The CDR3: CSVTAGGPNEQFF. The CDR3 DNA is TGCAGCGTCACAGCGGGAGGGCCCAATGAGCAGTTCTTC.

J is TRBJ2-7 and V is TRBV18; D gene ambiguous. CDR3 length: 14 residues. From germline, CDR1 is KGHSH and CDR2 LQKENI. V lost 1 base and J 2 bases, leaving 9 bases between the germline ends. The CDR3 DNA is TGTGCCAGCTCACCACTTGGCACCACCTACGAGCAGTACTTC. As protein: CASSPLGTTYEQYF.

This sequence joins TRBV5-1 and TRBJ2-5; 10 bases align to TRBD2. The CDR3 loop spans 18 amino acids. The V segment lost 0 bases and the J segment 7 bases; nucleotides outside the gene matches: 15. Germline CDR1 reads SGHRS; CDR2 reads YFSETQ. The CDR3 region is CASSLEGTSAINAGTQYF. The CDR3 bases are TGCGCCAGCAGCTTGGAAGGGACTAGCGCCATCAACGCGGGGACCCAGTACTTC.

The V and J genes are TRBV6-2 or TRBV6-3 and TRBJ2-1, with TRBD2 matching 7 bases. The germline V gene encodes CDR1 MNHEY and CDR2 SVGEGT. CDR3 length equals 13 residues. The V segment lost 3 bases and the J segment 9 bases; nucleotides outside the gene matches: 5. CDR3 in amino acids: CASSYRDYAEQFF. The CDR3 DNA sequence: TGTGCCAGCAGTTATCGGGACTACGCTGAGCAGTTCTTC.

The V gene is TRBV28, the J gene TRBJ1-4, with a possible D match to TRBD1 (6 bases). V lost 6 bases, J lost 4 bases, and 18 bases lay in between. The CDR3 is 16 residues long. Germline lookup yields CDR1 MDHEN and CDR2 SYDVKM. This CDR3 reads CASSTLDRDINEKLFF. The CDR3 bases are TGTGCCAGCAGCACGCTGGACCGGGACATTAATGAAAAACTGTTTTTT.

This sequence joins TRBV10-3 and TRBJ2-1; 13 bases map to TRBD2. The CDR3 extends over 17 amino acids. The V gene end was trimmed by 4 bases and the J gene end by 8 bases; junction bases not matched to a gene: 11. From germline, CDR1 is ENHRY and CDR2 SYGVKD. The CDR3 region is CAISGPRTSGSQYEQFF. For the CDR3, the DNA is TGTGCCATCAGTGGCCCCCGGACTAGCGGGAGTCAGTATGAGCAGTTCTTC.

The rearrangement links TRBV3-1 (or the pseudogene TRBV3-2) to TRBJ1-5; D unclear. Germline V lookup: CDR1 LGHDT, CDR2 YNNKEL (reference sequence). CDR3 length: 13 residues. Trimming cost V 1 base and J 5 bases, with 6 bases left between them. DNA of the CDR3: TGTGCCAGCAGCCAAGCCTATGATCAGCCCCAGCATTTT. Residues: CASSQAYDQPQHF.

The chain is built from TRBV27 and TRBJ1-2; tentatively, D is TRBD1 (6 bases). Deletions cut 7 bases from V and 4 bases from J, with 13 bases between. CDR3 length: 13 residues. Germline V gives CDR1 MNHEY, CDR2 SMNVEV (reference sequence). CDR3 loop: CASKLGALYGYTF. The CDR3 nucleotides read TGTGCCAGCAAGTTGGGGGCGCTCTATGGCTACACCTTC.

V usage is TRBV28 and J usage is TRBJ1-1; 7 bases line up with TRBD1. The CDR3 totals 14 residues. Germline V gives CDR1 MDHEN, CDR2 SYDVKM. V dropped 6 bases and J dropped 1; count of bases not matched to a gene: 5. CDR3 protein: CASRSDRWNTEAFF. The CDR3 nucleotides are TGTGCCAGCAGGTCGGACAGGTGGAACACTGAAGCTTTCTTT. Using reference TRBV28 and TRBJ1-1 for the parts outside the CDR3, the full variable domain is DVKVTQSSRYLVKRTGEKVFLECVQDMDHENMFWYRQDPGLGLRLIYFSYDVKMKEKGDIPEGYSVSREKKERFSLILESASTNQTSMYLCASRSDRWNTEAFFGQGTRLTVV.

This clone has only a few counts. The rearrangement joins TRBV2 to TRBJ1-3, with D hard to call. Germline V gene data show CDR1 as SNHLY and CDR2 as FYNNEI. The CDR3 extends over 12 amino acids. Trimming cost V 3 bases and J 3 bases, with 3 bases left between them. As DNA, the CDR3 is TGTGCCAGCAGTGACCTTGGAAACACCATATATTTT. Translated, it gives CASSDLGNTIYF.

This clone has just one count. The chain joins TRBV7-2 to TRBJ2-2; 7 bases match TRBD2. The V gene's germline CDR1 is SGHTA and CDR2 FQGNSA. V gave up 5 bases and J gave up 7 bases; unmatched junction bases: 10. This CDR3 has 15 amino acids. DNA for the CDR3: TGTGCCAGCAGCCCGTCTAGGCGGGAGCTCGGGGAGCTGTTTTTT. The encoded protein is CASSPSRRELGELFF.

This rearrangement joins TRBV7-6 to TRBJ1-2; D remains unclear. The V end was cut by 5 bases, the J end by 6 bases, with 19 bases between. There are 15 residues in the CDR3. Germline CDR1 is SGHVS and CDR2 is FNYEAQ. This CDR3 is CASSPIGGNNNGYTF. The DNA for the CDR3 is TGTGCCAGCAGCCCTATAGGAGGGAACAACAATGGCTACACCTTC.